This T cell receptor beta chain stems from a study of shared clonotypes between healthy human individuals (dated by TCRdb to about 2020). Notes on the research overall: The cohort included three men and two women between 18 and 49 years of age. Each donor's leukapheresis produced roughly between roughly 0.94 and 9.5 billion PBMCs. Different laboratories and diverse techniques were used to prepare libraries and sequence TCR repertoires, to increase sequencing depth and limit assay-specific biases. Per donor, three plates each were used for CD4 naive and CD4 memory, two for CD8 naive, and one for CD8 memory. The study deeply sequenced blood TCR repertoires of five healthy adults to estimate repertoire size and the extent of clonotype sharing between individuals. Overall study results and their limits: Larger estimated clonotype richness was generally found for naive subsets than for memory subsets. The small number of donors limited the genetic and exposure-history diversity represented. When a few donors were compared, the shared fraction of clonotypes was about 5% for naive CD4, approximately 3.5% for naive CD8, roughly 2.3% for memory CD4, and 0.3% to 0.5% for memory CD8. Based on pairwise subsampling, the degree of clonotype sharing among donors was expected to be affected by sequencing depth. Compared with non-shared clonotypes, the clonotypes found in all four sorted-subset donors had higher generation probabilities. Incomplete sequencing was indicated by rarefaction of sorted-subset datasets, despite the large sequencing depth. Sampling was restricted to blood, and TCR repertoires in tissues likely differ from the TCR repertoires found in blood.

Remarks on this clone: Its recognized antigen is unknown. One base away there is no much larger clone; base qualities are not given.

The junction carries 18 bases between V and J, which are trimmed by 5 bases and 1 base respectively. The CDR3, from cysteine to phenylalanine, totals 17 residues. Here the CDR3 DNA is all that survives: 51 bases in frame from base 1. For CDR1 and CDR2, the germline V gene lists SGHTA and FQGNSA. Using the deep immunoSEQ assay, TCR CDR3 regions were amplified from genomic DNA by multiplex PCR. For each cell subset, the extracted genomic DNA was distributed evenly across all wells of several immunoSEQ 96-well plates, and each plate served as one replicate. For sorted subsets, 200 to 250 ng of genomic DNA, equivalent to 25,000 to 30,000 T cell genomes, went into each replicate PCR. Purified libraries were quantified with a Qubit 3.0 fluorometer, sized on a Bioanalyzer 2100, and re-quantified with the KAPA Library Quantification kit. Every immunoSEQ 96-well plate was sequenced on a dedicated single-read 150-cycle Illumina NextSeq 550 flow cell. From the authors' description of their analysis: Because only junctional sequences without quality scores were contained in the immunoSEQ output, filtering matching that applied to full-length reads could not be performed. To assign V/J genes and CDR3, sequences were annotated using PyIR, a Python wrapper for IgBLAST v1.9, with IMGT germline references. Any read was removed if the V/J assignment was weak (E-value above 1e-6), the CDR3 was missing, or the read contained stop codons, out-of-frame junctions, or ambiguous translated residues. V3J clonotypes were defined by identical inferred V gene, J gene, and CDR3 amino acid sequence. To compute the percentage overlap between repertoires, the number of shared unique clonotypes was divided by the size of the smaller repertoire. Richness of each repertoire was evaluated using RTK rarefaction, the Chao1 estimator, and Recon v2.1 estimates of unobserved clonotypes. For all TCRbeta clonotypes obtained by the gDNA method from a few donors, generation probabilities were computed with OLGA. This is the immuneACCESS table as TCRdb keeps it, with only in-frame sequences that have V and J called. A part of the clones is gone; compared with another copy, unresolved V genes explain less than half, and the rest is unexplained. The V and J calls and clone size are taken from that table; D and trimming were inferred from the DNA. The sample table shows a few hundred thousand clones, and over 60% are seen once. The ten largest clones add up to around 10% of the sample.

Donors were healthy HIV-negative adults with no recently reported acute infections or vaccinations. Only Caucasian adults living in Nashville, Tennessee, USA were represented among the donors. CD4+ T cells were enriched by magnetic negative selection, after which naive cells were positively selected on CD45RA and the negative fraction was taken as the memory subset. Blood was collected by leukapheresis, and PBMCs were isolated by Ficoll-Histopaque density gradient centrifugation and then cryopreserved in liquid nitrogen vapor phase. Analytical flow cytometry was used to check the purity and quantity of each magnetically sorted T cell population. Genomic DNA was isolated from each sorted fraction and quantified by UV absorbance on a Nanodrop 2000c.

Sequencing was done on a sample of memory CD4+ T cells sorted from blood. The cell subset or site label on this specimen signifies: CD45RA-negative fraction. The clonotype comes from a man under 40 in good health. The rearranged segments are TRBV7-2 and TRBJ2-1, with a tentative D gene TRBD2 over 7 matching bases. CDR3 loop: CASSPEGGAVSYNEQFF. The nucleotides are TGTGCCAGCAGCCCGGAGGGGGGGGCGGTATCCTACAATGAGCAGTTCTTC. Reference TRBV7-2 and TRBJ2-1 proteins supply the regions before and after the CDR3; the full variable domain is: GAGVSQSPSNKVTEKGKDVELRCDPISGHTALYWYRQSLGQGLEFLIYFQGNSAPDKSGLPSDRFSAERTGGSVSTLTIQRTQQEDSAVYLCASSPEGGAVSYNEQFFGPGTRLTVL.